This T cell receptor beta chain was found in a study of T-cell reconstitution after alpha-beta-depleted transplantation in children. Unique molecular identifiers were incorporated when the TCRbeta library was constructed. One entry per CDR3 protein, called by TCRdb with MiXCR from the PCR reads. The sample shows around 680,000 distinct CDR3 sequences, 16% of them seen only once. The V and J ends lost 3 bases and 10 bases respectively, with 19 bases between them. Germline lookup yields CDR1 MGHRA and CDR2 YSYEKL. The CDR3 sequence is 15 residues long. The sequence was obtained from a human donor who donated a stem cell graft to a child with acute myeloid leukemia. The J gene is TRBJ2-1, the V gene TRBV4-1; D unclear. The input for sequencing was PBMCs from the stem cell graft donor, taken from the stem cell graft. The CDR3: CASSHDQSGTWEQFF. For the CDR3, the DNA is TGCGCCAGCAGCCATGACCAGTCGGGTACTTGGGAGCAGTTCTTC.